Listed below are T cell receptor beta chains from one sample, sequenced in a study of blood T cells in healthy people across ages. TCRdb analysed the 5' RACE reads with MiXCR anew, one entry per CDR3 protein. The table records 1.5 million to 1.8 million distinct CDR3 sequences, roughly 43% of them present only once. Sequenced: blood. These receptors were collected from a woman aged 18 to 35 in good health. Both conserved end residues are trimmed from each CDR3.

j_gene	len	v_gene	CDR3aa
TRBJ2-1	13	TRBV5-1	ASRTGDYSYTEQF
TRBJ1-2	12	TRBV7-8	ASSSGQGLDGYT
TRBJ2-7	12	TRBV11-1	ASSLTQTSYEQY
TRBJ1-2	13	TRBV12-3/TRBV12-4	ASSLVRGSNYGYT
TRBJ2-1	19	TRBV20-1	SARNSGQGKSGGRGINEQF
TRBJ2-3	12	TRBV6-2/TRBV6-3	ASSYLLAQDTQY
TRBJ2-7	10	TRBV7-9	ASSLYVDEQY
TRBJ2-5	9	TRBV7-9	VSSFQETQY
TRBJ2-3	15	TRBV11-2	ASSFPREGARTDTQY
TRBJ2-1	12	TRBV20-1	SAGQREDYNEQF
TRBJ1-2	13	TRBV10-3	ATNGDPGEEDGYT
TRBJ1-2	12	TRBV9	ASSVGQEVYGYT
TRBJ2-1	12	TRBV7-2	ASSSPGKWETQF
TRBJ2-1	15	TRBV4-1	ASSQYSGLALDNEQF
TRBJ2-1	11	TRBV7-8	ASSKYCYNEQF
TRBJ1-1	9	TRBV29-1	SGWAGQAAF
TRBJ2-7	11	TRBV25-1	ASRQGAHGEQY
TRBJ2-7	9	TRBV29-1	SVGLYNEQY
TRBJ1-2	14	TRBV7-9	ASGRPEGAYYYGYT
TRBJ2-1	18	TRBV29-1	SVDSGTSGRREGSYNEQF
TRBJ2-3	13	TRBV6-2/TRBV6-3	ASSYETGGMDTQY
TRBJ2-1	14	TRBV6-2/TRBV6-3	ASSSRTSGRKNEQF
TRBJ2-2	11	TRBV29-1	SVEVSASGELF
TRBJ2-1	15	TRBV9	ASSIPSGGSGYNEQF
TRBJ2-5	15	TRBV7-3	ASSLRRGLAGGETQY
TRBJ2-5	13	TRBV11-3	ASSPRTGSHNEQY
TRBJ2-1	14	TRBV7-9	ASSHRTGVIYNEQF
TRBJ2-3	14	TRBV29-1	SVEGEWGQGTDTQY
TRBJ2-7	12	TRBV5-5	ASSPGTGRNEQY
TRBJ1-2	11	TRBV11-2	ASSRAQDYGYT
TRBJ1-1	12	TRBV25-1	ASSDHGGDTEAF
TRBJ2-1	13	TRBV15	ATSKDAMLNNEQF
TRBJ1-2	14	TRBV7-2	ASSWSGQPLSYGYT
TRBJ1-1	12	TRBV18	ASSPPGVNTEAF
TRBJ2-4	14	TRBV5-6	ASSLSGPAAGMVQY
TRBJ2-7	12	TRBV6-5	ASTRTALSYEQY
TRBJ2-3	11	TRBV20-1	SAPGTSTDTQY
TRBJ1-2	12	TRBV20-1	SGTAGSLGGGYT
TRBJ2-3	11	TRBV29-1	SVEASSRGTQY
TRBJ2-1	14	TRBV20-1	SARDPTGSSYNEQF
TRBJ1-1	14	TRBV7-9	ASSHQGAREGHEAF
TRBJ1-1	10	TRBV16	ASSLWTAEAF
TRBJ1-1	12	TRBV7-9	ASSLAMGGTEAF
TRBJ1-6	20	TRBV20-1	SARAKSSRPGTIGQYNSPLH
.	10	TRBV29-1	SVGLAGGEQY
TRBJ2-3	13	TRBV4-1	ASGQAFLLTDTQY
TRBJ1-2	12	TRBV7-9	ASTSMFRDYGYT
TRBJ2-7	13	TRBV29-1	SVESGLERVYEQY
TRBJ2-5	12	TRBV20-1	SASKGGRKETQY
.	14	TRBV4-3	ASSSDILGSGSEQY
TRBJ2-3	10	TRBV20-1	SPRESTDTQY
TRBJ1-5	12	TRBV12-3/TRBV12-4	ASSSQQGFQPQH
TRBJ2-5	13	TRBV12-3/TRBV12-4	ASSSGQGARETQY